This passage covers 20 T cell receptor beta chains from one sample sequenced in a study of T cell repertoires in cytomegalovirus infection. Their antigens are not known. One entry per CDR3 protein, called by TCRdb with MiXCR from the reads. The repertoire holds more than 250,000 distinct CDR3 sequences, with roughly 25% as singletons. The sample was cultured PBMCs, taken from culture after CMV antigen stimulation. The source is a human donor in good health (CMV status not recorded). Some clones in this sample may be carry-over from other donors' samples.

The chain is built from TRBV10-3 and TRBJ1-1, with D possibly being TRBD1 (5 bases). The CDR3 runs to 15 residues. CDR1 is ENHRY, CDR2 SYGVKD, per germline. V lost 0 bases and J 2 bases, leaving 10 bases between the germline ends. Written as DNA, the CDR3 is TGTGCCATCAGTGAGTCCAGGGCAAGTAACACTGAAGCTTTCTTT. Protein: CAISESRASNTEAFF.

The sample holds a few counts of this clonotype. The V and J genes are TRBV19 and TRBJ1-2, with TRBD1 as a possible D gene (5 bases). The CDR3 loop spans 14 amino acids. Trimming shortened V by 5 bases and J by 2 bases, and 12 bases separated the two germline ends. Germline V gene data show CDR1 as LNHDA and CDR2 as SQIVND (reference sequence). As DNA, the CDR3 is TGTGCCAGTAGTCTGGGACTTCCAAACTATGGCTACACCTTC. This gives the protein CASSLGLPNYGYTF.

V is TRBV20-1 and J is TRBJ1-2, with 9 nucleotides matching TRBD1. Germline V gene sequence: CDR1 DFQATT, CDR2 SNEGSKA (reference sequence). The CDR3 sequence is 16 residues long. V was pared by 0 bases and J by 4 bases, with 9 bases of the junction left unmatched. The CDR3 DNA reads TGCAGTGCTAGAGAAACAGGGGGCCAAGGGATCTATGGCTACACCTTC. Translated: CSARETGGQGIYGYTF.

The chain carries TRBV20-1 and TRBJ1-1; no definite D call. The CDR3 covers 14 residues. V lost 3 bases, J lost 5 bases, and 16 bases lay in between. In germline, CDR1 is DFQATT, CDR2 SNEGSKA (reference sequence). The CDR3 sequence: CSASAGGPDTEAFF. The CDR3 nucleotides are TGCAGTGCTAGTGCGGGAGGGCCGGATACTGAAGCTTTCTTT.

The chain employs TRBV12-3 or TRBV12-4 and TRBJ2-3; TRBD2 agrees at 8 bases. The trim removed 4 bases at V and 1 base at J, leaving 4 bases unmatched. This CDR3 spans 15 amino acids. This CDR3 reads CASSWTSRRTDTQYF. The CDR3 nucleotides read TGTGCCAGCAGTTGGACTAGCCGTCGCACAGATACGCAGTATTTT.

CDR3 region: CASSLTGGFGNSPLHF. The CDR3 nucleotides read TGTGCCAGCAGTTTAACTGGGGGATTTGGTAATTCACCCCTCCACTTT. The chain combines TRBV27 with TRBJ1-6; D perhaps matches TRBD1 (5 bases). The germline V and J ends were trimmed by 2 bases and 6 bases, with 14 bases remaining between them. CDR1 is MNHEY and CDR2 is SMNVEV in the germline V gene (reference sequence). The CDR3 length is 16 residues.

The chain carries TRBV6-2 or TRBV6-3 and TRBJ1-1; D uncertain. Trimming pared 2 bases from V and 11 bases from J, leaving 21 bases between. The CDR3 contains 15 residues. CDR1 is MNHEY, CDR2 SVGEGT, per germline. As DNA, the CDR3 is TGTGCCAGCAGTTACAACGCGGGTAACCCCCGGTCGGCTTTCTTT. Protein: CASSYNAGNPRSAFF.

This clonotype turned up a few times. The V and J genes are TRBV30 and TRBJ1-5; D gene uncertain. V lost 0 bases to trimming and J lost 5 bases, with 8 bases between them. Germline CDR1 is GTSNPN and CDR2 is SVGIG (reference sequence). The CDR3 extends over 13 amino acids. For the CDR3, the DNA is TGTGCCTGGAGTGTATCTGGGGATCAGCCCCAGCATTTT. Translating gives CAWSVSGDQPQHF.

The V and J genes are TRBV4-1 and TRBJ1-3; no definite D call. The V end lost 3 bases, the J end lost 2 bases, and 17 bases lay between the germline ends. Germline CDR1 and CDR2: MGHRA and YSYEKL. This CDR3 has 17 amino acids. CDR3 loop: CASSHLVRDTAGNTIYF. CDR3 coding DNA: TGCGCCAGCAGCCACCTGGTCCGGGATACCGCTGGAAACACCATATATTTT.

This clonotype has at least ten counts. V gene TRBV7-8 combines with J gene TRBJ2-1, with a tentative D call TRBD2 (7 bases). This CDR3 is 19 amino acids long. From germline, CDR1 is SGHVS and CDR2 FQNEAQ. V was cut by 3 bases and J by 5 bases, with 26 bases left in between. This chain's CDR3 is CASSFLRTSGRRGNNEQFF. CDR3 nucleotide sequence: TGTGCCAGCAGCTTCCTGCGGACTAGTGGGAGAAGGGGGAACAATGAGCAGTTCTTC.

This clonotype was recorded a few times. The rearrangement uses TRBV6-5 and TRBJ2-3; D is unclear. V was pared by 0 bases and J by 0 bases, with 7 bases between. There are 15 residues in the CDR3. CDR1 and CDR2 from the germline V gene are MNHEY and SVGAGI. The CDR3 DNA follows: TGTGCCAGCAGTTACTCCCAGTCTAGCACAGATACGCAGTATTTT. It codes for CASSYSQSSTDTQYF.

This clonotype was counted between two and nine times. The chain is built from TRBV11-2 and TRBJ1-1; 8 nucleotides align to TRBD1. CDR1 and CDR2 (germline): SGHAT, FQNNGV. The CDR3 has 15 residues. The V and J ends lost 0 bases and 4 bases, in that order; junction bases with no gene match: 4. CDR3 amino acids: CASSLDGTGGTEAFF. As DNA, the CDR3 is TGTGCCAGCAGCTTAGATGGGACAGGCGGCACTGAAGCTTTCTTT.

This clonotype was seen a few times. This chain links TRBV4-1 with TRBJ1-1; TRBD1 might be the D (6 bases). V dropped 3 bases and J dropped 1 base, with 6 bases sitting between them. The CDR3 loop spans 13 amino acids. Per germline, CDR1 MGHRA and CDR2 YSYEKL. This CDR3 reads CASSQTGNTEAFF. The CDR3 nucleotides are TGCGCCAGCAGCCAGACAGGGAACACTGAAGCTTTCTTT.

This clonotype has a count of ten or more. The chain combines TRBV11-3 with TRBJ1-1, with TRBD1 matching 11 bases. J was trimmed by 5 bases and V by 4 bases; bases with no gene match: 3. Germline assignment: CDR1 SGHNT and CDR2 YENEEA. The CDR3 extends over 14 amino acids. The CDR3 DNA follows: TGTGCCAGCAGCTCAGGACAGGGGGCGACTGAAGCTTTCTTT. This codes for CASSSGQGATEAFF.

This clonotype showed up many times. The chain couples TRBV6-2 or TRBV6-3 to TRBJ1-1; tentative D call: TRBD1 (6 bases). This CDR3 is 16 amino acids long. Germline V CDR1 and CDR2: MNHEY, SVGEGT. V lost 4 bases and J lost 1, with 16 bases in between. CDR3 bases: TGTGCCAGCAGTTTTACAGGGATCAGCCGGAACACTGAAGCTTTCTTT. Its translation: CASSFTGISRNTEAFF.

A remark on this clonotype: A much larger clone differs by one base, so this may be a read error. The chain joins TRBV7-2 to TRBJ2-3; D remains ambiguous. The germline CDR1 and CDR2 sequences are SGHTA and FQGNSA. With 1 base removed from V and 7 bases from J, the gap between germline ends came to 3 bases. The CDR3 sequence is 11 residues long. In DNA form, the CDR3 reads TGTGCCAGCAGCTTAGACCATACGCAGTATTTT. Translating gives CASSLDHTQYF.

This clonotype occurred a few times. The V gene is TRBV7-9, the J gene TRBJ1-6, with D maybe TRBD1 (5 bases). The germline V gene encodes CDR1 SEHNR and CDR2 FQNEAQ (reference sequence). V was cut by 2 bases and J by 11 bases, with 10 bases left in between. The CDR3 is 13 amino acids. This CDR3 reads CASSLFQGAPLHF. DNA of the CDR3: TGTGCCAGCAGCTTATTTCAGGGCGCACCCCTCCACTTT.

This clonotype was found many times. Written as DNA, the CDR3 is TGTGCCAGCAGCCTCTGGGGACAGAAGAACTATGGCTACACCTTC. Translated: CASSLWGQKNYGYTF. V is TRBV7-8 and J is TRBJ1-2, with 7 bases that match TRBD1. V lost 5 bases, J lost 2 bases, and 8 bases stayed unmatched. Germline lookup yields CDR1 SGHVS and CDR2 FQNEAQ. This CDR3 is 15 amino acids long.

In the case of this clonotype: At one boundary the junction diverges from the germline segment, which might be a read error. The chain uses TRBV24-1 and TRBJ2-6, with D perhaps being TRBD1 or TRBD2 (5 bases each). The CDR3 covers 16 residues. The germline CDR1 and CDR2 sequences are KGHDR and SFDVKD. CDR3 coding DNA: TGTGCCACCAGTGATTCGAGGATGGCCGGGGCCAACGTCCCGACTTTC. It translates to CATSDSRMAGANVPTF.

This clonotype was observed a handful of times. The CDR3 loop reads CASSPLDYGYTF. For the CDR3, the DNA is TGTGCCAGCAGTCCACTGGACTATGGCTACACCTTC. V is TRBV7-8 and J is TRBJ1-2; D unresolved. The CDR3 runs to 12 residues. Germline CDR1 and CDR2: SGHVS and FQNEAQ. The V gene lost 6 bases and the J gene lost 3 bases, with 8 bases spanning the gap.